The text below deals with one T cell receptor (beta chain). The target antigen is unknown. The CDR3 has 16 residues. Germline-derived CDR1 and CDR2 are KGHSH and LQKENI. Unmatched junction bases numbered 10, after V lost 3 bases and J lost 5 bases. The data stem from a study of T cell responses to AZD1222 COVID-19 vaccine. Here immunoSEQ multiplex PCR was the method, and the copy in TCRdb shows in-frame clones only, minus some. The profile shows about 220,000 clones, 85% to 95% of them singletons. Study-wide results and caveats: Donors were chiefly white British, with a greater number of females, and clonal diversity was perhaps underestimated.

The sample consisted of peripheral blood, taken on day 0 of MenACWY control vaccination. The chain links TRBV18 to TRBJ1-2, with 9 bases fitting TRBD1. This TCR was sampled from an adult in good health. In nucleotides, the CDR3 is TGTGCCAGCTCACCTGTCCCGGGACAGGGTCGATATGGCTACACCTTC. It translates to CASSPVPGQGRYGYTF.